The 18 T cell receptor beta chains reported below all come from one sample, sequenced in a study of shared clonotypes between healthy human individuals. Data came from immunoSEQ multiplex PCR; TCRdb stores just in-frame clones and leaves some out. The sample includes 550,000 to 800,000 clones, approximately 74% of them seen just once. Sequencing was carried out using memory CD4+ T cells sorted from blood. Subset reported: CD45RA-negative fraction. These receptors were collected from a woman in her thirties in good health.

The chain has TRBV28 and TRBJ1-2, with a possible D match to TRBD1 (5 bases). The CDR3 runs 12 residues. V lost 6 bases and J 4 bases, leaving 9 bases between the germline ends. Germline V gives CDR1 MDHEN, CDR2 SYDVKM. The CDR3 sequence is CASRGRIYGYTF. The CDR3 bases are TGTGCCAGCAGGGGGCGGATCTATGGCTACACCTTC.

As regards this clone: The same CDR3 can be traced to other DNA sequences in this sample. The rearrangement links TRBV2 to TRBJ1-4; 8 nucleotides line up with TRBD1. The CDR3 consists of 15 residues. Germline V gene sequence: CDR1 SNHLY, CDR2 FYNNEI. The ends lost 6 bases at V and 0 bases at J; junction bases unmatched: 3. CDR3 sequence reads: CASRVQGATNEKLFF. The CDR3 nucleotides are TGTGCCAGCAGAGTACAGGGGGCAACTAATGAAAAACTGTTTTTT.

In DNA form, the CDR3 reads TGTGCCAGCAGTTTGGCAGGGAACACCGGGGAGCTGTTTTTT. Its translation is CASSLAGNTGELFF. The rearrangement links TRBV25-1 to TRBJ2-2, with D hard to call. V was cut by 5 bases and J by 1 base, with 8 bases left in between. Per the germline V gene, CDR1 is MGHDK and CDR2 is SYGVNS. This CDR3 comprises 14 residues.

The V call is TRBV11-3, the J call TRBJ2-7; TRBD1 matches 7 bases. The CDR3 loop spans 15 amino acids. From germline, CDR1 is SGHNT and CDR2 YENEEA. The V segment lost 1 base and the J segment 6 bases; nucleotides outside the gene matches: 9. CDR3 in amino acids: CASSLVGGEVGEQYF. As DNA, the CDR3 is TGTGCCAGCAGCTTAGTAGGGGGCGAGGTGGGCGAGCAGTACTTC.

With respect to this clone: This CDR3 is also generated by other DNA sequences in the sample. The V call is TRBV5-1, the J call TRBJ2-7, with unresolved D. The CDR3 consists of 16 residues. CDR1 is SGHRS, CDR2 YFSETQ, per germline. V was cut by 1 base and J by 7 bases, with 21 bases left in between. Written as DNA, the CDR3 is TGCGCCAGCAGCTTGATCATGGGCACCCTCTTACGGGAGCAGTACTTC. Amino acid sequence: CASSLIMGTLLREQYF.

The genes are TRBV4-1 and TRBJ2-1; 11 nucleotides line up with TRBD2. The CDR3 spans 16 residues. The germline CDR1 and CDR2 sequences are MGHRA and YSYEKL. Unmatched junction bases numbered 5, after V lost 6 bases and J lost 1 base. CDR3 amino acids: CASRERLAGSYNEQFF. The CDR3 nucleotides read TGCGCCAGCAGAGAGAGACTAGCGGGGTCCTACAATGAGCAGTTCTTC.

The chain links TRBV2 to TRBJ2-5, with 12 nucleotides matching TRBD2. This CDR3 region has 16 residues. V trimming: 6 bases; J trimming: 5 bases; junction bases outside the gene matches: 10. Germline CDR1 SNHLY, CDR2 FYNNEI. The CDR3 DNA reads TGTGCCAGCAGCGCGGATCTAGCGGGAGGGCGCGAGACCCAGTACTTC. Translation gives CASSADLAGGRETQYF.

This clone has just a few counts. This chain uses TRBV6-1 with TRBJ1-2; D is unresolved. With 7 bases removed from V and 4 bases from J, the gap between germline ends came to 16 bases. The CDR3 contains 14 residues. Germline V lookup: CDR1 MNHNS, CDR2 SASEGT. The CDR3 DNA is TGTGCCAGCACATGGGAAAGCTCTAGCTATGGCTACACCTTC. Its protein product is CASTWESSSYGYTF.

The chain recombines TRBV4-1 with TRBJ2-3; D is possibly TRBD1 (5 bases). V was trimmed by 4 bases and J by 0 bases, leaving 14 bases between them. This CDR3 is 16 amino acids long. CDR1 MGHRA and CDR2 YSYEKL come from the germline V gene. The CDR3 is CASSRDRVGSTDTQYF. CDR3 nucleotides: TGCGCCAGCAGCCGCGACAGAGTTGGAAGCACAGATACGCAGTATTTT.

The rearrangement uses TRBV5-1 and TRBJ2-5; the D call may be TRBD1 or TRBD2 (6 bases each). The DNA matches TRBJ2-7 better at its end, which makes the J call doubtful. This CDR3 comprises 14 residues. The germline V gene has CDR1 SGHRS and CDR2 YFSETQ. CDR3 in amino acids: CASSLGWRDNEQYF. The CDR3 DNA sequence: TGCGCCAGCAGCCTAGGATGGCGGGACAACGAGCAGTACTTC.

This clone was picked up a small number of times. The same CDR3 also results from other DNA sequences found in this sample. The chain couples TRBV5-1 to TRBJ1-1, with D possibly TRBD1 on 6 matching bases. V lost 0 bases and J lost 3, with 9 bases in between. The CDR3 consists of 14 residues. The germline gives CDR1 SGHRS, CDR2 YFSETQ. The CDR3 region is CASSLVQGDTEAFF. The CDR3 nucleotides read TGCGCCAGCAGCTTGGTACAGGGAGACACTGAAGCTTTCTTT.

The V gene is TRBV27, the J gene TRBJ1-5, with a weak D call TRBD1 (6 bases). Trimming cost V 7 bases and J 2 bases, with 15 bases left between them. CDR3 length: 15 residues. CDR1 and CDR2 (germline): MNHEY, SMNVEV (reference sequence). The CDR3 loop reads CASKELGAGNQPQHF. As DNA, the CDR3 is TGTGCCAGCAAAGAATTGGGGGCGGGCAATCAGCCCCAGCATTTT.

This clone was seen more than once but under ten times. J is TRBJ2-1 and V is TRBV2, with TRBD2 identical over 8 bases. V shed 7 bases and J 8 bases; nucleotides not matched to a gene: 10. CDR3 length: 14 residues. Looked up from germline, CDR1 is SNHLY and CDR2 is FYNNEI. DNA of the CDR3: TGTGCCAGCATTCTGGAGCGGGAGATCCATGAGCAGTTCTTC. This encodes CASILEREIHEQFF.

This clone was recorded only once. The chain carries TRBV27 and TRBJ2-7, with 8 bases fitting TRBD1. Germline CDR1 is MNHEY and CDR2 is SMNVEV (reference sequence). The CDR3 totals 15 residues. J was trimmed by 0 bases and V by 6 bases; bases with no gene match: 7. CDR3 nucleotides: TGTGCCAGCAGGACCCAAGGACAGGGCTCCTACGAGCAGTACTTC. Its protein product is CASRTQGQGSYEQYF.

A single count supports this clone. The CDR3 sequence is CASSLSGGYGYTF. The CDR3 coding sequence is TGTGCCAGCAGTTTATCAGGGGGCTATGGCTACACCTTC. The chain carries TRBV27 and TRBJ1-2, with a possible D match to TRBD1 (6 bases). Germline values: CDR1 MNHEY, CDR2 SMNVEV (reference sequence). This CDR3 is 13 amino acids long. V shed 0 bases and J shed 4 bases, with 6 bases lying between them.

V and J are TRBV7-3 and TRBJ1-2; no clear D. CDR1 is SGHTA and CDR2 is FQGTGA in the germline V gene. V gave up 6 bases and J gave up 2 bases, with 10 bases separating them. The CDR3 totals 13 residues. The CDR3 reads CASSPDGNYGYTF. DNA of the CDR3: TGTGCCAGCAGTCCCGACGGGAACTATGGCTACACCTTC. Supplemented by reference TRBV7-3 and TRBJ1-2, the full variable domain reads GAGVSQTPSNKVTEKGKYVELRCDPISGHTALYWYRQSLGQGPEFLIYFQGTGAADDSGLPNDRFFAVRPEGSVSTLKIQRTERGDSAVYLCASSPDGNYGYTFGSGTRLTVV.

This clone was counted once. This chain uses TRBV28 with TRBJ2-3; 10 nucleotides line up with TRBD1. The J segment lost 1 base and the V segment lost 8 bases, leaving 3 bases of the junction unmatched. The CDR3 runs to 14 residues. Germline loops: CDR1 MDHEN, CDR2 SYDVKM. CDR3 sequence (DNA): TGTGCCAGCGAGGGGACAGGGGGCACAGATACGCAGTATTTT. Amino acid sequence: CASEGTGGTDTQYF. Full variable domain (remainder filled in from reference TRBV28 and TRBJ2-3): DVKVTQSSRYLVKRTGEKVFLECVQDMDHENMFWYRQDPGLGLRLIYFSYDVKMKEKGDIPEGYSVSREKKERFSLILESASTNQTSMYLCASEGTGGTDTQYFGPGTRLTVL.

Points on this clone: The sample holds other DNA sequences that translate to the same CDR3. The chain uses TRBV28 and TRBJ1-2, with D unclear. Trimming took 6 bases from V and 2 from J, leaving 10 bases between them. Germline-derived CDR1 and CDR2 are MDHEN and SYDVKM. The CDR3 contains 13 residues. The CDR3 here is CASSRGTNYGYTF. In DNA, the CDR3 is TGTGCCAGCAGCCGGGGAACCAACTATGGCTACACCTTC.